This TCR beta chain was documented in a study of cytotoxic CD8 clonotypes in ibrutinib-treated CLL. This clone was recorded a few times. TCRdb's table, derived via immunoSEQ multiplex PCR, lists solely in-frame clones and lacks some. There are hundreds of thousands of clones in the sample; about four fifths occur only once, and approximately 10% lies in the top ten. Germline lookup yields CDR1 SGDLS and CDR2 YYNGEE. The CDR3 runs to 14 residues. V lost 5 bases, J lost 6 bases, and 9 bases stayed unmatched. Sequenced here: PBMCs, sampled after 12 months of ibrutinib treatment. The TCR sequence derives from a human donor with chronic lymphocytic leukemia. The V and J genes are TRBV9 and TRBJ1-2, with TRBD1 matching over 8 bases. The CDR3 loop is CASRAYRTGNGYTF. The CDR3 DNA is TGTGCCAGCAGAGCCTACAGGACAGGGAATGGCTACACCTTC.